The rows below give T cell receptor beta chains drawn from one sample of a study of T cell responses to AZD1222 COVID-19 vaccine. Some clones are missing from TCRdb's copy, which holds only in-frame ones; the method was immunoSEQ multiplex PCR. The sample consists of roughly 50,000 clones, 87% of them appearing once. Sequencing used peripheral blood, obtained on day 0 of AZD1222 vaccination. The receptors stem from an adult in good health. The CDR3 runs from the conserved cysteine through the conserved F or W. A D gene is named only where the DNA matches it firmly. The listing skips clone size in some rows; elsewhere it reads once, few, many or a size class.

cdr3_nt | cdr3_aa | d_call | v_call | clone_size | j_call
TGTGCCAGTAGCCTGTTTGGCGGCACCTACGAGCAGTACTTC | CASSLFGGTYEQYF | . | TRBV19 | . | TRBJ2-7
TGTGCCAGCAGTCTCGGGGTCGGGAACTATGGCTACACCTTC | CASSLGVGNYGYTF | . | TRBV6-6 | . | TRBJ1-2
TGTGCCAGCAGGGACCAAGCGGGACCTGAGGGGTTGCAGTTCTTC | CASRDQAGPEGLQFF | TRBD2 | TRBV5-5 | . | TRBJ2-1
TGTGCCAGTAGTATAGACAGGGGGCAAGGCTACGAGCAGTACTTC | CASSIDRGQGYEQYF | TRBD1 | TRBV19 | . | TRBJ2-7
TGTGCCAGCAGCTTAATGTCAGGCGGTGGAAACACCATATATTTT | CASSLMSGGGNTIYF | . | TRBV7-9 | . | TRBJ1-3
TGTGCCAGCAGCTTTACAAACGAGCAGTACTTC | CASSFTNEQYF | . | TRBV7-2 | . | TRBJ2-7
TGCGCCAGCAGCCATAGAGCGGGGCCCGATAGCAATCAGCCCCAGCATTTT | CASSHRAGPDSNQPQHF | . | TRBV4-1 | . | TRBJ1-5
TGTGCCAGCAGCCCCAGGGACGCCAACACTGAAGCTTTCTTT | CASSPRDANTEAFF | . | TRBV7-9 | . | TRBJ1-1
TGTGCCAGCAGCCAAGCCGGGGGACAGGGTTTCTACGAGCAGTACTTC | CASSQAGGQGFYEQYF | TRBD1 | TRBV4-2 | . | TRBJ2-7
TGTGCCAGTAGTAGTACCGGGACAGGGGGCTCTCCCTACGAGCAGTACTTC | CASSSTGTGGSPYEQYF | TRBD1 | TRBV19 | . | TRBJ2-7
TGTGCCAGCAGCTCATACATAGCCTATAGCAATCAGCCCCAGCATTTT | CASSSYIAYSNQPQHF | . | TRBV7-2 | . | TRBJ1-5
TGTGCCAGCAGTTACTCAGGGGGGCGTCGGGAAAAACTGTTTTTT | CASSYSGGRREKLFF | . | TRBV6-5 | . | TRBJ1-4
TGTGCCAGCAGCCTAGTCCCGGGACTAGCGGGGGGACTTACCGGGGAGCTGTTTTTT | CASSLVPGLAGGLTGELFF | TRBD2 | TRBV4-2 | . | TRBJ2-2
TGTGCCTGGAGTCGATGGGAGAATTCAAATTCACCCCTCCACTTT | CAWSRWENSNSPLHF | . | TRBV30 | . | TRBJ1-6
TGTGCCAGCAGAACCGGGACATCCTATGGAGAAAAACTGTTTTTT | CASRTGTSYGEKLFF | . | TRBV7-2 | . | TRBJ1-4
TGTGCCACCAGCAGAGATATAGACAGGGGGAGGACCGGGGAGCTGTTTTTT | CATSRDIDRGRTGELFF | TRBD1 | TRBV15 | . | TRBJ2-2
TGTGCCAGCAGCCCAGAAGGGCAGGGCCATCGAAGAAACACCATATATTTT | CASSPEGQGHRRNTIYF | . | TRBV3-1/TRBV3-2 | . | TRBJ1-3
TGTGCCAGCAGCCTCCCCGCAGGATCAGGGTACGAGCAGTACTTC | CASSLPAGSGYEQYF | . | TRBV7-9 | few | TRBJ2-7
TGTGCCAGCAGCTCGGGACAGTTTAACTATGGCTACACCTTC | CASSSGQFNYGYTF | TRBD1 | TRBV7-2 | . | TRBJ1-2
TGTGCCATCAGTGAAGGGAGACAGGGATACCCCGGGGAGCTGTTTTTT | CAISEGRQGYPGELFF | TRBD1 | TRBV10-3 | . | TRBJ2-2
TGTGCCAGCAGGTACCTCGAAACGGCGGGTGTGGGCCGCACAGATACGCAGTATTTT | CASRYLETAGVGRTDTQYF | . | TRBV7-9 | . | TRBJ2-3
TGTGCCAGCAGCCAAGATGTAGCGGGGGGTGGGAGCTCCTATAATTCACCCCTCCACTTT | CASSQDVAGGGSSYNSPLHF | . | TRBV4-2 | . | TRBJ1-6
TGCGCCAGCAGCCCCCTGGGGGAGAACACTGAAGCTTTCTTT | CASSPLGENTEAFF | . | TRBV5-1 | . | TRBJ1-1
TGTGCCAGCAGCCCACGTGGGAGACAGGGGCGCGATACGCAGTATTTT | CASSPRGRQGRDTQYF | TRBD1 | TRBV7-2 | . | TRBJ2-3
TGTGCCAGCAGTGACCACTCCGGGACAATGGCTTTCTTT | CASSDHSGTMAFF | . | TRBV6-4 | . | TRBJ1-1
TGCAGCGTGAACACCGGGACAGAGAACACTGAAGCTTTCTTT | CSVNTGTENTEAFF | TRBD1 | TRBV29-1 | . | TRBJ1-1
TGCGCCAGCAGCCAAGATCGGGGGTCAGACGAAAAACTGTTTTTT | CASSQDRGSDEKLFF | . | TRBV4-3 | . | TRBJ1-4
TGTGCCAGCAGCTTGGGCAGGGATCATGGCTACACCTTC | CASSLGRDHGYTF | . | TRBV5-6 | . | TRBJ1-2
TGTGCCAGCTCACCATCAGCTGGATCCTACAATGAGCAGTTCTTC | CASSPSAGSYNEQFF | . | TRBV18 | once | TRBJ2-1
TGTGCCAGCAGCTCCAGTCCCGGGACTAGCGGGGGGCCGGGTACGCAGTATTTT | CASSSSPGTSGGPGTQYF | TRBD2 | TRBV7-6 | . | TRBJ2-3
TGTGCCAGCAGCACCGACAGGGGAAACATTCAGTACTTC | CASSTDRGNIQYF | TRBD1 | TRBV7-3 | few | TRBJ2-4
TGTGCCAGCAGTTCGAGCGGGGAGAGCACAGATACGCAGTATTTT | CASSSSGESTDTQYF | TRBD2 | TRBV6-5 | once | TRBJ2-3
TGTGCCAGCAGCTGGACAAGCAATCAGCCCCAGCATTTT | CASSWTSNQPQHF | . | TRBV7-2 | once | TRBJ1-5
TGCGCCAGCAGCTTGGTACCTCCTGGAGGTGAGCAGTTCTTC | CASSLVPPGGEQFF | . | TRBV5-1 | . | TRBJ2-1
TGTGCCAGCAGCCCGGCGGGGTCACCCCTCCACTTT | CASSPAGSPLHF | . | TRBV5-8 | . | TRBJ1-6
TGTGCCAGCAGCCGGACTAGCGGGGGGGCAGTTGTTCGCTACGAGCAGTACTTC | CASSRTSGGAVVRYEQYF | TRBD2 | TRBV4-2 | few | TRBJ2-7
TGTGCCAGTAGTACTCAAGGAGAGGCGTCCTTCTTTTCACCCCTCCACTTT | CASSTQGEASFFSPLHF | . | TRBV19 | . | TRBJ1-6
TGCGCCAGCTCCAATTCTTGGTCAGGACTCCCCCACTACGAGCAGTACTTC | CASSNSWSGLPHYEQYF | . | TRBV4-3 | . | TRBJ2-7
TGTGCCAGCAGTTCACGTTATCACGAGCAGTACTTC | CASSSRYHEQYF | . | TRBV6-2/TRBV6-3 | few | TRBJ2-7
TGTGCCAGCAGTTACTCGATGGGTGGGGAGGAGAAGACCCAGTACTTC | CASSYSMGGEEKTQYF | . | TRBV6-6 | . | TRBJ2-5
TGCGCCAGCAGCACCACCACAGATACGCAGTATTTT | CASSTTTDTQYF | . | TRBV5-1 | . | TRBJ2-3
TGTGCCAGCAGCTTGGCCCCGGATATTCCCCTACTAACCTTC | CASSLAPDIPLLTF | . | TRBV5-6 | once | TRBJ1-2
TGTGCCAGCAGTTCGGACAGGAGGGATGAAAAACTGTTTTTT | CASSSDRRDEKLFF | TRBD1 | TRBV11-2 | . | TRBJ1-4
TGTGCCAGCAGCCCGGGACAGGGGAACTACGAGCAGTACTTC | CASSPGQGNYEQYF | TRBD1 | TRBV3-1/TRBV3-2 | . | TRBJ2-7
TGTGCCAGCAGCCCGACAGGAGATCAGCCCCAGCATTTT | CASSPTGDQPQHF | . | TRBV7-9 | few | TRBJ1-5
TGTGCCAGCAGTGAAGGACAGGGGTCCTACAATGAGCAGTTCTTC | CASSEGQGSYNEQFF | TRBD1 | TRBV25-1 | . | TRBJ2-1
TGTGCCAGCAGCCAAGGGGCAGGGAGTAATGAAAAACTGTTTTTT | CASSQGAGSNEKLFF | . | TRBV4-2 | . | TRBJ1-4
TGTGCCAGCAGCCTCCCGCACCCGCCCTACGAGCAGTACTTC | CASSLPHPPYEQYF | . | TRBV6-2/TRBV6-3 | . | TRBJ2-7
TGTGCCAGCAGTTACGCCGCCCCGGTCCCAAATTCACCCCTCCACTTT | CASSYAAPVPNSPLHF | . | TRBV6-5 | . | TRBJ1-6
TGCGCCAGCAGTGAAACAGGAGCCTCCTACGAGCAGTACTTC | CASSETGASYEQYF | . | TRBV10-2 | . | TRBJ2-7
TGTGCCAGCAGCCCCAGGACAGGGGGCGAGCAGTACTTC | CASSPRTGGEQYF | TRBD1 | TRBV28 | . | TRBJ2-7
TGTGCCAGCAGCCCCGGGACAAGTGGAAACACCATATATTTT | CASSPGTSGNTIYF | . | TRBV5-4 | . | TRBJ1-3